This paragraph covers one T cell receptor (beta chain) sequence. Antigen: not known. Unmatched junction bases numbered 16, after V lost 4 bases and J lost 4 bases. There are 17 residues in the CDR3. CDR1 is SGHDT, CDR2 YYEEEE, per germline. The protocol was immunoSEQ multiplex PCR, while the TCRdb copy is restricted to in-frame clones and leaves out a portion. The sample lists around 30,000 clones; 72% were seen once. This entry is derived from a study of vaccination effects on CD4 cells after COVID-19. Study as a whole: Post-vaccine sampling occurred a median 72 days after the second dose.

Peptide-pool stimulation followed by sequencing identified expanded antigen-specific CD4+ clonotypes in the ViraFEST assay. The culture ran for less than 12 days, and then CD4+ T cells were isolated. Participants got two doses of BNT162b2 or mRNA-1273 vaccine. Nucleocapsid antibodies stayed negative before and after vaccination, showing no earlier SARS-CoV-2 infection. PBMC were cultured at some 2.1 million per well with about 9 IU/ml IL-2 and around 9.2 ug/ml peptides. Source: CD4+ T cells from PBMCs cultured with HCoV-229E spike peptides, taken after COVID-19 vaccination. This chain uses TRBV5-6 with TRBJ2-7, with TRBD2 matching 8 bases. This sequence originates from a human donor who received a COVID-19 vaccine. CDR3 bases: TGTGCCAGCAGCCGGTCCCCCTTGACGGGAGGGGGGTACGAGCAGTACTTC. Encoded protein: CASSRSPLTGGGYEQYF.